These 19 T cell receptor beta chains were all obtained from the same sample, sequenced in a study of T cell clones after liver transplantation. Sequenced by immunoSEQ multiplex PCR; TCRdb stores in-frame clones only, minus some. The table records 75,000 to 100,000 clones, 70% to 85% of them present only once. Sample: CD4+ T cells from blood, taken approximately 3.5 years after liver transplant. The receptors stem from a human patient who received a liver transplant. Some T cells may be graft donor cells.

V gene TRBV4-3 combines with J gene TRBJ1-4, with TRBD1 as a possible D gene (6 bases). The CDR3 is made up of 17 amino acids. CDR1 is LGHNA and CDR2 is YSLEER in the germline V gene. The ends were cut back, 0 bases at V and 5 bases at J, with 16 bases in the middle. The CDR3 sequence is CASSQDRPSGGNEKLFF. As DNA, the CDR3 is TGCGCCAGCAGCCAAGATCGCCCTTCCGGGGGCAATGAAAAACTGTTTTTT.

In DNA form, the CDR3 reads TGTGCCAGCAGCTCTACTTGGGACAGGGAGCGGGAAAAACTGTTTTTT. This codes for CASSSTWDREREKLFF. The genes are TRBV7-8 and TRBJ1-4; 9 nucleotides match TRBD1. The CDR3 is 16 residues long. J gave up 8 bases and V 4 bases, and 11 bases lay outside the gene matches. Germline assignment: CDR1 SGHVS and CDR2 FQNEAQ.

This clone was detected only a few times. Other DNA sequences within the sample encode an identical CDR3. The chain recombines TRBV5-4 with TRBJ2-7; TRBD1 aligns across 11 bases. Trimming cost V 4 bases and J 3 bases; bases outside gene matches: 3. The length of the CDR3 is 14 residues. Germline V CDR1 and CDR2: SGHNT, YYREEE (reference sequence). As DNA, the CDR3 is TGTGCCAGCAGCCCGGGACAGGGGGTCTACGAGCAGTACTTC. It specifies CASSPGQGVYEQYF.

This clone was seen only once. This chain links TRBV11-1 with TRBJ2-7, with a tentative D call TRBD1 (6 bases). Germline V gene data show CDR1 as SGHAT and CDR2 as FQDESV (reference sequence). V was shortened by 5 bases and J by 2 bases, with 13 bases between the two germline ends. The CDR3 sequence is 14 residues long. The DNA for the CDR3 is TGTGCCAGCAGCCTAGGCCCAGGGGCCTACGAGCAGTACTTC. Its translation: CASSLGPGAYEQYF.

This chain links TRBV5-1 with TRBJ1-1; 7 nucleotides line up with TRBD1. Losses at the gene ends were 5 bases for V and 5 bases for J; bases not matched to a gene: 6. Germline V gene sequence: CDR1 SGHRS, CDR2 YFSETQ. This CDR3 is built from 13 residues. The CDR3 reads CASRTGFGTEAFF. CDR3 coding DNA: TGCGCCAGCAGGACAGGGTTCGGTACTGAAGCTTTCTTT.

This clone has just one count. The V and J genes are TRBV12-1 and TRBJ2-7. TRBV12-1 constitutes a pseudogene. The CDR3 loop spans 13 amino acids. Written as DNA, the CDR3 is TGTGCCAGCAGCCCATCGATCTCCTACGAGCAGTACTTC. As protein: CASSPSISYEQYF.

The rearrangement uses TRBV5-1 and TRBJ2-7, with TRBD2 as a possible D gene (6 bases). Deletions cut 4 bases from V and 3 bases from J, with 17 bases between. Germline CDR1 is SGHRS and CDR2 is YFSETQ. The CDR3 loop spans 15 amino acids. This CDR3 is CASSAVPGRDYEQYF. In DNA form, the CDR3 reads TGCGCCAGCAGCGCCGTCCCCGGGCGGGACTACGAGCAGTACTTC. Looking up the rest from reference TRBV5-1 and TRBJ2-7 gives the full variable domain: KAGVTQTPRYLIKTRGQQVTLSCSPISGHRSVSWYQQTPGQGLQFLFEYFSETQRNKGNFPGRFSGRQFSNSRSEMNVSTLELGDSALYLCASSAVPGRDYEQYFGPGTRLTVT.

V usage is TRBV5-1 and J usage is TRBJ2-2; no definite D call. The V gene lost 1 base and the J gene lost 1 base, with 11 bases spanning the gap. CDR1 is SGHRS, CDR2 YFSETQ, per germline. This CDR3 spans 16 amino acids. The CDR3 region is CASSLNGRQNTGELFF. As DNA, the CDR3 is TGCGCCAGCAGCTTGAACGGCAGACAGAACACCGGGGAGCTGTTTTTT.

This clone was picked up one time. The chain recombines TRBV19 with TRBJ1-3, with 7 bases identical to TRBD1. J gave up 3 bases and V 8 bases, and 4 bases lay outside the gene matches. Per germline, CDR1 LNHDA and CDR2 SQIVND (reference sequence). The CDR3 length is 13 residues. The CDR3 sequence is CASSTGFGNTIYF. CDR3 in DNA: TGTGCCAGTTCGACAGGGTTTGGAAACACCATATATTTT.

The rearrangement joins TRBV5-1 to TRBJ1-1, with D possibly TRBD1 on 6 matching bases. The ends were cut back, 4 bases at V and 0 bases at J, with 16 bases in the middle. This CDR3 is 16 amino acids long. Germline CDR1 SGHRS, CDR2 YFSETQ. The DNA for the CDR3 is TGCGCCAGCAGCGCCGGGACAAGCTCGATGAACACTGAAGCTTTCTTT. It translates to CASSAGTSSMNTEAFF.

This clone came up a few times. This chain joins TRBV5-1 and TRBJ2-1, with D unclear. The CDR3 is 14 amino acids. Germline CDR1 SGHRS, CDR2 YFSETQ. Between the trimmed V and J ends, which lost 4 bases and 0 bases, there was a span of 8 bases. The CDR3 nucleotides read TGCGCCAGCAGCCAACTAAGCTCCTACAATGAGCAGTTCTTC. Its translation: CASSQLSSYNEQFF.

The rearrangement links TRBV11-2 to TRBJ1-1, with 7 bases matching TRBD1. Trimming removed 0 bases from V and 5 bases from J; junction bases left unmatched: 15. Germline V gives CDR1 SGHAT, CDR2 FQNNGV. The CDR3 sequence is 18 residues long. The CDR3 coding sequence is TGTGCCAGCAGCTTAGAGGGACAGCTGTTGGGTAAACGAACTGAAGCTTTCTTT. This translates into CASSLEGQLLGKRTEAFF.

The chain is built from TRBV5-1 and TRBJ2-2; a possible D gene is TRBD2 (6 bases). Between the trimmed V and J ends, which lost 6 bases and 5 bases, there was a span of 14 bases. Germline V gene data show CDR1 as SGHRS and CDR2 as YFSETQ. The CDR3 has 14 amino acids. CDR3 nucleotides: TGCGCCAGCACCCGGGGGTCGGGTACCGGGGAGCTGTTTTTT. Protein product: CASTRGSGTGELFF.

The chain has TRBV30 and TRBJ2-3, with 12 bases lining up with TRBD2. The CDR3 extends over 16 amino acids. J gave up 4 bases and V 3 bases, and 8 bases lay outside the gene matches. From germline, CDR1 is GTSNPN and CDR2 SVGIG (reference sequence). CDR3 amino acids: CAWSPGLAGFPDTQYF. The CDR3 DNA reads TGTGCCTGGAGCCCGGGACTAGCGGGTTTCCCAGATACGCAGTATTTT. Variable domain in full (rest from reference TRBV30 and TRBJ2-3): SQTIHQWPATLVQPVGSPLSLECTVEGTSNPNLYWYRQAAGRGLQLLFYSVGIGQISSEVPQNLSASRPQDRQFILSSKKLLLSDSGFYLCAWSPGLAGFPDTQYFGPGTRLTVL.

The rearrangement joins TRBV30 to TRBJ1-4; 7 positions agree with TRBD1. This CDR3 spans 15 amino acids. Germline V gene lookup returns CDR1 GTSNPN and CDR2 SVGIG (reference sequence). V shed 3 bases and J 3 bases; nucleotides not matched to a gene: 7. The CDR3 bases are TGTGCCTGGAGCTCCCCCAGGGGGGCTAATGAAAAACTGTTTTTT. It translates to CAWSSPRGANEKLFF.

CDR3 sequence reads: CASGLERGEAFF. In DNA, the CDR3 is TGTGCCAGCGGGTTAGAGAGAGGTGAAGCTTTCTTT. The V call is TRBV2, the J call TRBJ1-1; D not certain. Germline loops: CDR1 SNHLY, CDR2 FYNNEI. This CDR3 has 12 residues. V lost 8 bases and J lost 7, with 14 bases in between.

This clone was seen a handful of times. V gene TRBV7-2 combines with J gene TRBJ2-7; maybe TRBD1 (5 bases). V gave up 2 bases and J gave up 2 bases, with 13 bases separating them. The CDR3 length is 15 residues. CDR1 SGHTA and CDR2 FQGNSA come from the germline V gene. The chain's CDR3 is CASSLSGQRAYEQYF. Here the CDR3 DNA reads TGTGCCAGCAGCTTATCAGGACAACGAGCCTACGAGCAGTACTTC. The complete variable domain, with remaining parts taken from reference TRBV7-2 and TRBJ2-7, reads GAGVSQSPSNKVTEKGKDVELRCDPISGHTALYWYRQSLGQGLEFLIYFQGNSAPDKSGLPSDRFSAERTGGSVSTLTIQRTQQEDSAVYLCASSLSGQRAYEQYFGPGTRLTVT.

This clone was recorded once. Other DNA sequences within the sample encode an identical CDR3. The chain recombines TRBV28 with TRBJ2-7, with D hard to call. Trimming removed 4 bases at V and 0 bases at J, with 4 bases between. The CDR3 is 12 residues long. The germline CDR1 and CDR2 sequences are MDHEN and SYDVKM. CDR3 nucleotide sequence: TGTGCCAGCAGTTCCAACTCCTACGAGCAGTACTTC. Its protein is CASSSNSYEQYF.

The rearrangement uses TRBV25-1 and TRBJ2-7; D gene unclear. V lost 7 bases, J lost 0 bases, and 10 bases lay in between. This CDR3 comprises 13 residues. Germline V gives CDR1 MGHDK, CDR2 SYGVNS. The CDR3 is CASTSWSSYEQYF. DNA for the CDR3: TGTGCCAGCACTTCCTGGAGCTCCTACGAGCAGTACTTC.